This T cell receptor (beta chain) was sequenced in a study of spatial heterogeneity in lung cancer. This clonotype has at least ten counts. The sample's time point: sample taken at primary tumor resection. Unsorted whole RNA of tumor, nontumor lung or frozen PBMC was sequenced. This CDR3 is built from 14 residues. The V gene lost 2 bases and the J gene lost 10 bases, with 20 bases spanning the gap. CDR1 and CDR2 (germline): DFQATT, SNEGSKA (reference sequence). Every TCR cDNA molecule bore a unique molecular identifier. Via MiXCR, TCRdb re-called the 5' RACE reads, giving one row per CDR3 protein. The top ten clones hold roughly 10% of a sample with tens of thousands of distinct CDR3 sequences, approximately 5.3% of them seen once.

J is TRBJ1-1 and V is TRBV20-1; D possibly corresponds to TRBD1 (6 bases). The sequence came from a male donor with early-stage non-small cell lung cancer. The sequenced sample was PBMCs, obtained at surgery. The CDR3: CSARRAGEGETAFF. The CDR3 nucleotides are TGCAGTGCTAGAAGGGCAGGGGAAGGAGAGACAGCTTTCTTT.